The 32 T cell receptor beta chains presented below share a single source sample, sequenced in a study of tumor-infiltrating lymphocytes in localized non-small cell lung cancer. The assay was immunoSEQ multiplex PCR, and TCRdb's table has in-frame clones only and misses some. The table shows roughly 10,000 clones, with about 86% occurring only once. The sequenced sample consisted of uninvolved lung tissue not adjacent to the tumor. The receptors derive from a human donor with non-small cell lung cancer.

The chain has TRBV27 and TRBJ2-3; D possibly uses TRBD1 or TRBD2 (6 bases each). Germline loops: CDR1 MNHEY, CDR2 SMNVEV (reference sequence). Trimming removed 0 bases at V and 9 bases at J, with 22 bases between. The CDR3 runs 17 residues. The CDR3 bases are TGTGCCAGCAGTTTATCGAGGGGGACTGGGGCCGGTTGGACGCAGTATTTT. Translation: CASSLSRGTGAGWTQYF.

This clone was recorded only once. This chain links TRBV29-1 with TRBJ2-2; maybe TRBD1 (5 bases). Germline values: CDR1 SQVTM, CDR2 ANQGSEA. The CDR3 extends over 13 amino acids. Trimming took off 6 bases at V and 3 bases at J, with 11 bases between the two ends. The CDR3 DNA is TGCAGCGTGGCGGACACCTACACCGGGGAGCTGTTTTTT. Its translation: CSVADTYTGELFF.

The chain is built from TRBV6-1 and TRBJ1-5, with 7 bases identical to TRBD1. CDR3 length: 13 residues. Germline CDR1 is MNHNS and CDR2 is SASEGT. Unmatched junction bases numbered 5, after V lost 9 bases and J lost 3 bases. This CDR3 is CASLGGPNQPQHF. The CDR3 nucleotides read TGTGCCAGTCTAGGGGGCCCCAATCAGCCCCAGCATTTT.

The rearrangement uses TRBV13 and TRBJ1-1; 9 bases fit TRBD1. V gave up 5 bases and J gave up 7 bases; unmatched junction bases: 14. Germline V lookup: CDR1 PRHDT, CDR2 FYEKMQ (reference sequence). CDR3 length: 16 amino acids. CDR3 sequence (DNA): TGTGCCAGCAGCCCGGACAGGGGCGTCCCTTGGGGTGAAGCTTTCTTT. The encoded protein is CASSPDRGVPWGEAFF.

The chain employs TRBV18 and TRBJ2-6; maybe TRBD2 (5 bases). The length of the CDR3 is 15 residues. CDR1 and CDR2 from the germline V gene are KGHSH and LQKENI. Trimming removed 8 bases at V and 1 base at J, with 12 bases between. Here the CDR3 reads CASTPRESGANVLTF. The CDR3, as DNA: TGTGCCAGCACCCCACGGGAATCTGGGGCCAACGTCCTGACTTTC.

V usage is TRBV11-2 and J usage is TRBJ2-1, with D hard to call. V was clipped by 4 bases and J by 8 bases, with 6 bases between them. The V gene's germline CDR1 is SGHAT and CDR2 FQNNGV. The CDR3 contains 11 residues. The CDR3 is CASSSGDEQFF. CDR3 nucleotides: TGTGCCAGCAGCTCGGGCGATGAGCAGTTCTTC.

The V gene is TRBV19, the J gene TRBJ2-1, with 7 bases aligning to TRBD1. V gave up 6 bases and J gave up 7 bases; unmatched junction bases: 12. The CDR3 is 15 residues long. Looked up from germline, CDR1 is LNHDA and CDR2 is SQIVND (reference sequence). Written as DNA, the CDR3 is TGTGCCAGTAGCCCCAGCGTTGGCAGGGGGAATGAGCAGTTCTTC. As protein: CASSPSVGRGNEQFF.

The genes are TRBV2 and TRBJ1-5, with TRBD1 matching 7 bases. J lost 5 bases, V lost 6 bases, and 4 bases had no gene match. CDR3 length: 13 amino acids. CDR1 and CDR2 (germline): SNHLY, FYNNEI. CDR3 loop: CASRLQGDQPQHF. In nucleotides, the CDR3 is TGTGCCAGCAGACTCCAGGGGGATCAGCCCCAGCATTTT.

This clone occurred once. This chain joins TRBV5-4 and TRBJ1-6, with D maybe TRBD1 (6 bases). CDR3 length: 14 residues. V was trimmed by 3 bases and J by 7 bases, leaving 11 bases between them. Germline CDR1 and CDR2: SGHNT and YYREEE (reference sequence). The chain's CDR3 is CASSSDSRNSPLHF. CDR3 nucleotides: TGTGCCAGCAGCTCGGACAGCCGAAATTCACCCCTCCACTTT.

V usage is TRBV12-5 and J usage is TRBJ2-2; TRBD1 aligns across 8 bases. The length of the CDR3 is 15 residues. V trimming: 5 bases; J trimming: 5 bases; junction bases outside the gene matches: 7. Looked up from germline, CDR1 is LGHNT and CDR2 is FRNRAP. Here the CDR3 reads CASGPQGASTGELFF. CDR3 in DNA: TGTGCTAGTGGTCCTCAGGGGGCGAGTACCGGGGAGCTGTTTTTT.

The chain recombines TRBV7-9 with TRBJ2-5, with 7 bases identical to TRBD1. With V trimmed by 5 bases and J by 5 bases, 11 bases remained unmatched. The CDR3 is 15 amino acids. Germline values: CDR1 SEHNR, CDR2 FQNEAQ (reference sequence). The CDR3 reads CASSLLQGLWETQYF. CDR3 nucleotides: TGTGCCAGCAGCCTGTTACAGGGGTTATGGGAGACCCAGTACTTC.

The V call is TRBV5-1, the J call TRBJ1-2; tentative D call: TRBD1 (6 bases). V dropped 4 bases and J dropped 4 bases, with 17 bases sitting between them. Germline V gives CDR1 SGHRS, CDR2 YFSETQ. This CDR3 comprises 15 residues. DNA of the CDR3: TGCGCCAGCAGCCCTTTGGGGGGGCAGAGCTATGGCTACACCTTC. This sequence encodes CASSPLGGQSYGYTF.

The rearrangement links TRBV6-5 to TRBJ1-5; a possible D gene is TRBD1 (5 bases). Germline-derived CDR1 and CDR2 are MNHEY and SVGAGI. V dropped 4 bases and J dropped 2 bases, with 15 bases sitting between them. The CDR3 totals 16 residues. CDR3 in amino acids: CASSSRGWQGNQPQHF. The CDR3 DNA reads TGTGCCAGCAGTTCTAGGGGCTGGCAGGGCAATCAGCCCCAGCATTTT.

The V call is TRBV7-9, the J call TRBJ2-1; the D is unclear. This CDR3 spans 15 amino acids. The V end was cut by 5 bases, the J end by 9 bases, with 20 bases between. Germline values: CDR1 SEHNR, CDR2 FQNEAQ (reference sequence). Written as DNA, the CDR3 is TGTGCCAGCAGCCTACGGCCTACGGGCGTGGGTGAGCAGTTCTTC. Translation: CASSLRPTGVGEQFF.

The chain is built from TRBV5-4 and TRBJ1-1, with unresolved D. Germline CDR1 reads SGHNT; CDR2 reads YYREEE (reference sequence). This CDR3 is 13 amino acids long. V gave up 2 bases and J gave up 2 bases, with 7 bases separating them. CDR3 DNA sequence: TGTGCCAGCAGCTTCGCGGAAAACACTGAAGCTTTCTTT. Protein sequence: CASSFAENTEAFF.

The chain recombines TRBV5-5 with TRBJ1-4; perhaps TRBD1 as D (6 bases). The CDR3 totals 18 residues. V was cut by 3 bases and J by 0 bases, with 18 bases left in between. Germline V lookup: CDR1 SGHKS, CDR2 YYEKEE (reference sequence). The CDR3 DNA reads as TGTGCCAGCAGCTGGGGGGCCATCCAGCTTACAACTAATGAAAAACTGTTTTTT. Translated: CASSWGAIQLTTNEKLFF.

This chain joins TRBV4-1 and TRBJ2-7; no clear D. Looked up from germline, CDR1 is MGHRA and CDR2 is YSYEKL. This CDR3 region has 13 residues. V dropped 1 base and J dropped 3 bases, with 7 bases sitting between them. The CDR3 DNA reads TGCGCCAGCAGCCAAGGCCCCGGCTACGAGCAGTACTTC. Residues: CASSQGPGYEQYF.

CDR3 residues: CAISEREWTVDTEAFF. Written as DNA, the CDR3 is TGTGCCATCAGTGAGAGGGAGTGGACAGTAGACACTGAAGCTTTCTTT. This chain connects TRBV10-3 to TRBJ1-1; maybe TRBD1 (6 bases). The CDR3 extends over 16 amino acids. The V gene's germline CDR1 is ENHRY and CDR2 SYGVKD. Trimming took 2 bases from V and 3 from J, leaving 16 bases between them.

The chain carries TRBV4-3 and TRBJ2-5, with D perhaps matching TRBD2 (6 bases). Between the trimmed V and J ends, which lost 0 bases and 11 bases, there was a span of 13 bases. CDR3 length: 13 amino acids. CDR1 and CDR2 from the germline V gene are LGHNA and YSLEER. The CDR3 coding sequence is TGCGCCAGCAGCCAAGAAGGCTGGGAGGAGCAGTACTTC. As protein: CASSQEGWEEQYF.

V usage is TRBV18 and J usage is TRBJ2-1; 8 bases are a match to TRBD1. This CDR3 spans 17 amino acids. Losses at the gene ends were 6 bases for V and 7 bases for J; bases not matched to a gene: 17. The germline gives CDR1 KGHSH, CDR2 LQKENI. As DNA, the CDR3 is TGTGCCAGCTCTGTGTCAGGGGGCTACCTAGGAAGGAATGAGCAGTTCTTC. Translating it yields CASSVSGGYLGRNEQFF.

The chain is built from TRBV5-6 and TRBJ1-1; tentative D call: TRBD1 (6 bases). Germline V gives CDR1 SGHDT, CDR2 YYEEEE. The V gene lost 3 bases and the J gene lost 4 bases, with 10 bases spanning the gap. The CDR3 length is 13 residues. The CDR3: CASSWGRGTEAFF. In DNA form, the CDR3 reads TGTGCCAGCAGCTGGGGGCGCGGCACTGAAGCTTTCTTT.

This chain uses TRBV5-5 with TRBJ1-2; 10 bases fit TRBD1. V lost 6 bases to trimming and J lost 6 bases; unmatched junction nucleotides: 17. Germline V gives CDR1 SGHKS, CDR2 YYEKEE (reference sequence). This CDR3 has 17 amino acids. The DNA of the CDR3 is TGTGCCAGCAACCTAGGGGCCGGACAGGGGGTCCTAAATGGCTACACCTTC. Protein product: CASNLGAGQGVLNGYTF.

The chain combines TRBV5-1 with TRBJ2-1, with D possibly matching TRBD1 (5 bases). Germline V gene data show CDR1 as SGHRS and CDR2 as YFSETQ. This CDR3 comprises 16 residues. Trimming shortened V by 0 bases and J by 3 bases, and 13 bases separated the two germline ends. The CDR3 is CASSLGSGDSYNEQFF. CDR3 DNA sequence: TGCGCCAGCAGCTTGGGATCCGGTGACAGCTACAATGAGCAGTTCTTC.

CDR3 loop: CASSLGGAWTEAFF. DNA of the CDR3: TGTGCCAGCAGCCTGGGGGGCGCCTGGACTGAAGCTTTCTTT. The rearrangement links TRBV5-4 to TRBJ1-1, with D possibly matching TRBD1 (6 bases). The germline gives CDR1 SGHNT, CDR2 YYREEE (reference sequence). The V end lost 4 bases, the J end lost 5 bases, and 15 bases lay between the germline ends. The CDR3 covers 14 residues.

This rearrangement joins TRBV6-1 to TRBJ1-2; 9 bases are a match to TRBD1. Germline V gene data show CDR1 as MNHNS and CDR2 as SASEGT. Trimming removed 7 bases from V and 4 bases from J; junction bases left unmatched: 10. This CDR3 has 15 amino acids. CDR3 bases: TGTGCCAGCAATCCTACAGGGGGCGTGGGCTATGGCTACACCTTC. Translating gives CASNPTGGVGYGYTF.

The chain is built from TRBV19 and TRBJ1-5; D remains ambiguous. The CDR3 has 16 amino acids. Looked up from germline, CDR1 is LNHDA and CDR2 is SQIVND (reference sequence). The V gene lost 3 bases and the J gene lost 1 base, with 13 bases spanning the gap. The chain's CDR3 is CASSILGRASNQPQHF. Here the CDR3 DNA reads TGTGCCAGTAGTATCCTTGGGCGAGCCAGCAATCAGCCCCAGCATTTT.

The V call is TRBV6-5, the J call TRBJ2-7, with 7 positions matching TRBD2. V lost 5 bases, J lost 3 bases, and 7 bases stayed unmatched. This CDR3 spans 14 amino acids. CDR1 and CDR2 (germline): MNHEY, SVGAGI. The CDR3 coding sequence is TGTGCCAGCAGTCCCCGGGACTATTACTACGAGCAGTACTTC. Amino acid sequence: CASSPRDYYYEQYF.

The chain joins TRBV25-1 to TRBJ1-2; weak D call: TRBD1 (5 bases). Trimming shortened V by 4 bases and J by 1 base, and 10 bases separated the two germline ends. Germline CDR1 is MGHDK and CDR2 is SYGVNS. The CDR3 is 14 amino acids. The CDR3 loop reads CASSGQIINYGYTF. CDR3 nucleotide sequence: TGTGCCAGCAGTGGACAGATTATTAACTATGGCTACACCTTC.

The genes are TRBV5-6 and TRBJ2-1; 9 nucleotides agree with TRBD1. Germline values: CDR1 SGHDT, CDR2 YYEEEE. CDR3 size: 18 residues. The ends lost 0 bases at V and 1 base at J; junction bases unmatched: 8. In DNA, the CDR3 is TGTGCCAGCAGCTTGGAGACAGGGGGAGTGGTGTCCTACAATGAGCAGTTCTTC. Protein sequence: CASSLETGGVVSYNEQFF.

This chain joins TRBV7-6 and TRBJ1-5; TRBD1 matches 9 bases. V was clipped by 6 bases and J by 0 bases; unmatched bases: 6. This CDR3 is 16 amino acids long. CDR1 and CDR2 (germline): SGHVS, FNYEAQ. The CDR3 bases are TGTGCCAGCAGTCTACAGGGGGCGCCTAGCAATCAGCCCCAGCATTTT. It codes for CASSLQGAPSNQPQHF.

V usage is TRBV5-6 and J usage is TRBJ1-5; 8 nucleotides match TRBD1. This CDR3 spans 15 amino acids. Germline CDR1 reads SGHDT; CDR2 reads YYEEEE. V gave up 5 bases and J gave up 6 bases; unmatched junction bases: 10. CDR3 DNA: TGTGCCAGCAGTCAGGGGGCGCGGGTTGGTCAGCCCCAGCATTTT. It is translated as CASSQGARVGQPQHF.

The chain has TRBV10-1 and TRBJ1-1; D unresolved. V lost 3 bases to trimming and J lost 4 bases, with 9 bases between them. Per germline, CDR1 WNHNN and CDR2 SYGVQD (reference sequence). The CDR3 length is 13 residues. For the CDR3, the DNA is TGCGCCAGCAGTGAAAGTGAGGGCACTGAAGCTTTCTTT. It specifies CASSESEGTEAFF.